What follows is one T cell receptor (beta chain) and its context. The data stem from a study of blood T cell repertoires in COVID-19. Per the original methods: Estimated nucleated cell counts came from reference gene primer amplification. Sequencing was performed with immunoSEQ multiplex PCR; in TCRdb, only in-frame clones are kept and a portion is missing. V, J and clone size are taken as reported in that table, and D and trimming were inferred from the DNA itself. In the table there are 55,000 to 75,000 clones, 84% of which are singletons. Germline V CDR1 and CDR2: SGHNT, YYREEE (reference sequence). V lost 0 bases and J 4 bases, leaving 13 bases between the germline ends. This CDR3 spans 15 amino acids.

The clonotype comes from a man aged 55 to 69 with COVID-19, enrolled during active disease. Specimen: peripheral blood. The chain carries TRBV5-4 and TRBJ1-2; D not resolved. CDR3 sequence: CASSLAKKKSYGYTF. The CDR3, as DNA: TGTGCCAGCAGCTTGGCAAAGAAAAAGAGCTATGGCTACACCTTC.